The entry below describes one TCR beta chain. This sample is part of a study of blood T cell repertoires in COVID-19. Study in general: Sites across the United States, Italy and Spain contributed samples from acute and convalescent COVID-19. The analysed material was cDNA or gDNA that came from T cells, B-cell-depleted T cells, or PBMCs.

This CDR3 has 14 residues. The junction had 2 bases not matched to a gene; V was cut back by 3 bases and J by 2 bases. Germline V lookup: CDR1 KGHSH, CDR2 LQKENI. In the authors' methods: Amplifying reference gene primers gave estimates of nucleated cell counts. TCRdb's table, derived via immunoSEQ multiplex PCR, lists solely in-frame clones and lacks some. D and trimming were read from the DNA, whereas the V and J calls and clone size are those reported in that table. In the table there are approximately 90,000 clones, about 86% of which are singletons. J is TRBJ2-5 and V is TRBV18; 8 nucleotides agree with TRBD1. This TCR came from an elderly man with active or convalescent COVID-19. The sample was peripheral blood. The CDR3 nucleotides are TGTGCCAGCTCACCGGGACAGGTTCAAGAGACCCAGTACTTC. It yields the protein CASSPGQVQETQYF.